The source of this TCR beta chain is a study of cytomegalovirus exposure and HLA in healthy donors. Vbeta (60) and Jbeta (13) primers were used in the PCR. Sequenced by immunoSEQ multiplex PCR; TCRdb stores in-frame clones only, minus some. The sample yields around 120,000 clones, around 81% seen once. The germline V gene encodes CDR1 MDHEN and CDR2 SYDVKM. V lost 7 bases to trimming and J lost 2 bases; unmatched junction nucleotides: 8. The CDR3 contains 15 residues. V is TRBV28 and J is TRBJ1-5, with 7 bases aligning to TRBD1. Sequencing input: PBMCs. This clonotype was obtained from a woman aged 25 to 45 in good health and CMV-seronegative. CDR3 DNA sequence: TGTGCCAGCACCGACGGTCAGGGGGGCAATCAGCCCCAGCATTTT. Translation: CASTDGQGGNQPQHF. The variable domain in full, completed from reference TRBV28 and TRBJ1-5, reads DVKVTQSSRYLVKRTGEKVFLECVQDMDHENMFWYRQDPGLGLRLIYFSYDVKMKEKGDIPEGYSVSREKKERFSLILESASTNQTSMYLCASTDGQGGNQPQHFGDGTRLSIL.